This entry features one TCR beta chain sequence. Its cognate antigen is unknown. Combining a sample-barcoded 5' primer with a J-beta primer mix, a second PCR ran for roughly 6 to 11 cycles. Each CDR3 protein gets one entry after TCRdb re-called the 5' RACE reads with MiXCR. The data show roughly 1.5 million distinct CDR3 sequences, with about 42% seen just once and approximately 4.1% held by the top ten. The entry originates in a study of blood T cells in healthy people across ages. Across the whole study: Researchers report that template switching captured about one barcoded beta molecule per two T cells.

Study results and caveats: Lack of knowledge of donor CMV status possibly confounded expanded clonotype changes.

The CDR3 has 14 residues. Trimming took off 1 base at V and 1 base at J, with 7 bases between the two ends. CDR1 SGHVS and CDR2 FQNEAQ come from the germline V gene. The receptor was derived from a young woman in good health. This chain links TRBV7-8 with TRBJ1-1; D ambiguous. Sequences were obtained from blood. The CDR3 DNA sequence: TGTGCCAGCAGCTTAGACGGAGAGAACACTGAAGCTTTCTTT. Protein: CASSLDGENTEAFF.